These 8 T cell receptor beta chains came from one sample sequenced in a study of blood T cell repertoires in COVID-19 (dated by TCRdb to the early 2020s). Receptor libraries were prepared by the immunoSEQ multiplex PCR assay. In TCRdb, the immuneACCESS table is reduced to in-frame sequences with V and J assigned. These tables do not hold every clone; where another copy was compared, an unresolved V gene accounts for under half, and the others remain unexplained. For this sample the table gives just over 250,000 clones, of which more than 70% were detected only once. Of the sample, over 2% falls within the top ten clones. Sequences were obtained from peripheral blood. These receptors were taken from a woman in her forties or fifties with acute or convalescent COVID-19.

This clone was seen a few times. The chain joins TRBV19 to TRBJ2-1; a possible D gene is TRBD1 (5 bases). Trimming removed 3 bases at V and 5 bases at J, with 14 bases between. The germline CDR1 and CDR2 sequences are LNHDA and SQIVND (reference sequence). CDR3 size: 15 residues. Written as DNA, the CDR3 is TGTGCCAGTAGTATGTACCGGACACTCAACAATGAGCAGTTCTTC. This codes for CASSMYRTLNNEQFF.

The chain is built from TRBV9 and TRBJ1-2; no firm D call. Per the germline V gene, CDR1 is SGDLS and CDR2 is YYNGEE. V was trimmed by 3 bases and J by 8 bases, leaving 14 bases between them. The CDR3 totals 13 residues. CDR3 sequence reads: CASSEGSSGGYTF. CDR3 in DNA: TGTGCCAGCAGCGAGGGTTCGAGCGGGGGCTACACCTTC.

The chain links TRBV7-3 to TRBJ1-1; weak D call: TRBD1 (5 bases). Trimming shortened V by 5 bases and J by 2 bases, and 15 bases separated the two germline ends. CDR1 and CDR2 from the germline V gene are SGHTA and FQGTGA. The CDR3 is 15 residues long. The CDR3 sequence: CASSLTGATNTEAFF. The CDR3, as DNA: TGTGCCAGCAGCCTCACAGGAGCTACTAACACTGAAGCTTTCTTT.

The chain combines TRBV10-3 with TRBJ2-1, with 12 bases lining up with TRBD2. Germline trimming cut 3 bases from V and 8 bases from J; bases unmatched to any gene: 5. The germline V gene has CDR1 ENHRY and CDR2 SYGVKD. The CDR3 spans 15 residues. The CDR3 DNA follows: TGTGCCATCAGTGACTCTAGCGGGAGGGCCGATGAGCAGTTCTTC. Residues: CAISDSSGRADEQFF.

This clone was observed a few times. The chain couples TRBV28 to TRBJ1-1; 9 bases map to TRBD1. Trimming took 6 bases from V and 5 from J; bases not matched to a gene: 1. The CDR3 runs 12 residues. Germline V gene data show CDR1 as MDHEN and CDR2 as SYDVKM. In nucleotides, the CDR3 is TGTGCCAGCAGGGGACAGGGTACTGAAGCTTTCTTT. Protein product: CASRGQGTEAFF.

A single count supports this clone. CDR3 loop: CASSLVPGQETQYF. CDR3 bases: TGTGCCAGCAGTCTCGTTCCAGGCCAAGAGACCCAGTACTTC. The rearrangement joins TRBV28 to TRBJ2-5; D is ambiguous. Germline loops: CDR1 MDHEN, CDR2 SYDVKM. The CDR3 covers 14 residues. Trimming stripped 5 bases from V and 1 base from J, with 11 bases between.

The J gene is TRBJ2-2, the V gene TRBV4-3; TRBD2 matches at 11 bases. CDR1 is LGHNA and CDR2 is YSLEER in the germline V gene. The CDR3 totals 16 residues. Trimming at V came to 5 bases and at J to 6 bases, leaving 8 bases not matched to a gene. The CDR3 DNA sequence: TGCGCCAGCAGCGACCCGCTAGCGGGAGGAGCCGGGGAGCTGTTTTTT. Amino acids: CASSDPLAGGAGELFF.

This chain links TRBV28 with TRBJ2-1, with 14 bases identical to TRBD2. Germline V gives CDR1 MDHEN, CDR2 SYDVKM. This CDR3 region has 15 residues. V was clipped by 5 bases and J by 9 bases; unmatched bases: 6. CDR3 residues: CASSLGTSGRGEQFF. Written as DNA, the CDR3 is TGTGCCAGCAGTCTCGGGACTAGCGGGAGAGGTGAGCAGTTCTTC.